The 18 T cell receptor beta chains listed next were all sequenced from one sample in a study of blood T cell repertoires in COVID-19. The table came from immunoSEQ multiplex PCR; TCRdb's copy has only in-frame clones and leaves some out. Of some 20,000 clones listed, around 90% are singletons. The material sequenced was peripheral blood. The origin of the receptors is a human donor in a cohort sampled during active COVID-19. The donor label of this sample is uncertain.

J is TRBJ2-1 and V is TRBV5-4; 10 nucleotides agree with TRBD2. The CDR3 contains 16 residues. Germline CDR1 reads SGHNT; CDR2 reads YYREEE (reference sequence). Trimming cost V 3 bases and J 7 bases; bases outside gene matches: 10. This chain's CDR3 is CASSSGTSEGRNEQFF. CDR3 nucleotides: TGTGCCAGCAGCTCAGGGACTAGCGAGGGGAGGAATGAGCAGTTCTTC.

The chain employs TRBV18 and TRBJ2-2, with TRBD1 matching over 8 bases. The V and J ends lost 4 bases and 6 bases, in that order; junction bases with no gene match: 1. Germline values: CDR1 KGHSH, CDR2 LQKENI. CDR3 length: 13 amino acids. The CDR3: CASSLDRAGELFF. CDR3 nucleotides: TGTGCCAGCTCACTGGACAGGGCCGGGGAGCTGTTTTTT. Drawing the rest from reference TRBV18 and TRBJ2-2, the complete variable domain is NAGVMQNPRHLVRRRGQEARLRCSPMKGHSHVYWYRQLPEEGLKFMVYLQKENIIDESGMPKERFSAEFPKEGPSILRIQQVVRGDSAAYFCASSLDRAGELFFGEGSRLTVL.

CDR3 sequence reads: CASAYSATNEKLFF. DNA for the CDR3: TGTGCCAGCGCATACTCTGCAACTAATGAAAAACTGTTTTTT. The V and J genes are TRBV7-9 and TRBJ1-4; no reliable D call. The CDR3 is made up of 14 amino acids. V lost 8 bases and J 0 bases, leaving 10 bases between the germline ends. CDR1 and CDR2 from the germline V gene are SEHNR and FQNEAQ (reference sequence).

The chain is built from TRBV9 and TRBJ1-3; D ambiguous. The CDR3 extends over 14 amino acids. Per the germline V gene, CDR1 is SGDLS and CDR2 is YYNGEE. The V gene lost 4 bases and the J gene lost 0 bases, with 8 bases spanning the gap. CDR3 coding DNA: TGTGCCAGCAGCCCGAGGAGCTCTGGAAACACCATATATTTT. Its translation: CASSPRSSGNTIYF.

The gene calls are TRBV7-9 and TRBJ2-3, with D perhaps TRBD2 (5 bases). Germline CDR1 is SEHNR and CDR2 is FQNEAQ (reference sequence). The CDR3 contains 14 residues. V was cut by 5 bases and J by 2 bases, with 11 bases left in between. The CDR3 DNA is TGTGCCAGCAGCGGAGGACTTAACACAGATACGCAGTATTTT. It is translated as CASSGGLNTDTQYF. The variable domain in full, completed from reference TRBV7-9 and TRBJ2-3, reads DTGVSQNPRHKITKRGQNVTFRCDPISEHNRLYWYRQTLGQGPEFLTYFQNEAQLEKSRLLSDRFSAERPKGSFSTLEIQRTEQGDSAMYLCASSGGLNTDTQYFGPGTRLTVL.

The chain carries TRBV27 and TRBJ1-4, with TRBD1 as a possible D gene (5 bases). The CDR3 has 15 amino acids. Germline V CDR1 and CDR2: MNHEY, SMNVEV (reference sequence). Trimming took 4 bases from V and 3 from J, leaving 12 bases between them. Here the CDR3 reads CASSSLGASNEKLFF. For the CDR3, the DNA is TGTGCCAGCAGTTCGCTAGGGGCCTCTAATGAAAAACTGTTTTTT.

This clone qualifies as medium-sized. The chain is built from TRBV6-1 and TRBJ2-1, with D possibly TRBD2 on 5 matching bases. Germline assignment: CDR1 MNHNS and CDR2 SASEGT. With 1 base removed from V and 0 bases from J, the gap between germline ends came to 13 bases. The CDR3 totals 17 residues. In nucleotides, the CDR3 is TGTGCCAGCAGTGAAGAACGGGCGGGCCGCTCCTACAATGAGCAGTTCTTC. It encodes CASSEERAGRSYNEQFF.

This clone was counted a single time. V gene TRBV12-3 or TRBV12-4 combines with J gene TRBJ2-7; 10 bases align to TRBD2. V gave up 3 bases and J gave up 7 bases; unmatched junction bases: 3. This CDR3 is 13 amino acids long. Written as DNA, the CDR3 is TGTGCCAGCAGTTTCTCTAGCGGGGGTGAGCAGTACTTC. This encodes CASSFSSGGEQYF.

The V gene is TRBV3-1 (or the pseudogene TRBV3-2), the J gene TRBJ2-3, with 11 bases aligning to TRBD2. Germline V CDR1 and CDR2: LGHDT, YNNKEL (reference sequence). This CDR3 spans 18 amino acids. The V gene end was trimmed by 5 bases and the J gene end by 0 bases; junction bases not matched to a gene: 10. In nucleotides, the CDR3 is TGTGCCAGCAGCGCTTATAGGAGGACTAGCGGGAGCACAGATACGCAGTATTTT. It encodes CASSAYRRTSGSTDTQYF.

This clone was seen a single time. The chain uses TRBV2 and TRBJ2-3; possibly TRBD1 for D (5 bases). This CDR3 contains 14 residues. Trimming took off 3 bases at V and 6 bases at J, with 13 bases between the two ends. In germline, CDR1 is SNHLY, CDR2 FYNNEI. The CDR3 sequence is CASSDQLGVDTQYF. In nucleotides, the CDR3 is TGTGCCAGCAGTGACCAGCTAGGGGTGGATACGCAGTATTTT.

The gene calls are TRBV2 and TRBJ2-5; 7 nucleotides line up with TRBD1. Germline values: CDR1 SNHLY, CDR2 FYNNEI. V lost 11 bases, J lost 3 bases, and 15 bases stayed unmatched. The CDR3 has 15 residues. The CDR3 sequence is CASSRQGFREETQYF. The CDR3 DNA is TGTGCCTCCTCTCGACAGGGATTTAGAGAAGAGACCCAGTACTTC.

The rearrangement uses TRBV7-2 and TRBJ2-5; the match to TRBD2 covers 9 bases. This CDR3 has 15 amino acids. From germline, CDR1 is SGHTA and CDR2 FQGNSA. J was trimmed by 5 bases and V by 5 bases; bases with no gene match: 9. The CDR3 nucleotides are TGTGCCAGCAGCGCCGTAGCGGGAGTACAGGAGACCCAGTACTTC. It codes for CASSAVAGVQETQYF.

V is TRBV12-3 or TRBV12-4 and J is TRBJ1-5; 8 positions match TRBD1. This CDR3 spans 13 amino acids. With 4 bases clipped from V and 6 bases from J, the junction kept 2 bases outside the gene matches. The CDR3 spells CASSSGGRQPQHF. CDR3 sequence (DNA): TGTGCCAGCAGTTCAGGGGGCCGTCAGCCCCAGCATTTT.

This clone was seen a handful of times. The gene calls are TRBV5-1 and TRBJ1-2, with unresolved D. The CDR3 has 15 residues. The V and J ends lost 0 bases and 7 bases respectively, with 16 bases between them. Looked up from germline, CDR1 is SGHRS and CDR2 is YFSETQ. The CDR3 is CASSLDPPLPSGYTF. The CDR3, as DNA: TGCGCCAGCAGCTTGGACCCACCCCTTCCTAGTGGCTACACCTTC.

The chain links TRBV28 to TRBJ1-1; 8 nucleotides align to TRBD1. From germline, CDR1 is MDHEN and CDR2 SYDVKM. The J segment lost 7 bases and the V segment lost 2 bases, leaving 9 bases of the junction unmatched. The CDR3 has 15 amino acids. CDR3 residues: CASSLARTGQYEAFF. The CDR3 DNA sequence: TGTGCCAGCAGTTTAGCCCGGACAGGGCAGTATGAAGCTTTCTTT.

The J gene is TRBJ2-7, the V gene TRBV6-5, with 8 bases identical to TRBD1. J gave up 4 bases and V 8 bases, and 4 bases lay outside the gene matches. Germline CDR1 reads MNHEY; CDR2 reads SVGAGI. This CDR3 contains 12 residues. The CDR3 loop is CASYGTGYEQYF. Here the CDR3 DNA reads TGTGCCAGCTACGGGACAGGATACGAGCAGTACTTC.

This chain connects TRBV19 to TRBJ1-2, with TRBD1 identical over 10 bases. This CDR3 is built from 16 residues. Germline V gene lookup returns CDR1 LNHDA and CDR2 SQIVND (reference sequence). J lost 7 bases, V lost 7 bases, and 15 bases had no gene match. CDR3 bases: TGTGCCAGTAATCATCCTTCGGGACAGGGGATCCCTGGCTACACCTTC. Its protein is CASNHPSGQGIPGYTF.

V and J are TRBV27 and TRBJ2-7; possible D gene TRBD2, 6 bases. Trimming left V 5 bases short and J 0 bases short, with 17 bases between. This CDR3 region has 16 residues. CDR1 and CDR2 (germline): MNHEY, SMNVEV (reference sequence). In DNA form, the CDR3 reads TGTGCCAGCAGTCAGAGTGGAGCGGGCAGCTCCTACGAGCAGTACTTC. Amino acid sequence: CASSQSGAGSSYEQYF.